This T cell receptor (beta chain) was sequenced during a study of regulatory T cells in long-lasting Graves disease. Study-wide findings and caveats: Persistent patients had a count of shared public clonotypes (2,741) that exceeded that of new patients (approximately 1,000). With persistent disease, TRBV28, TRBJ1-2 and TRBJ2-5 were the favored segments. Peripheral blood, not thyroid tissue, was the sole material studied.

At least ten counts were recorded for this clonotype. The target antigen is unknown. The V and J ends lost 5 bases and 8 bases respectively, with 15 bases between them. The germline gives CDR1 SGHAT, CDR2 FQNNGV. This CDR3 has 14 residues. Construction of TCR beta libraries relied on iRepertoire HTBI primers and on Arm-PCR targeting CDR3 regions. MiXCR was run by TCRdb on the multiplex PCR reads, yielding one entry per CDR3 protein. The data show hundreds of thousands of distinct CDR3 sequences, around 16% seen once. The time point was: newly diagnosed GD, antithyroid drugs for less than 3 months. From RNA extracted from PBMCs, the TCR library was made.

The sample in question was peripheral blood mononuclear cells (PBMCs), obtained at new diagnosis, from a patient treated with antithyroid drugs. The chain employs TRBV11-2 and TRBJ1-4, with D perhaps matching TRBD1 (6 bases). The sequence was collected from a female donor with Graves disease. The CDR3 DNA sequence: TGTGCCAGCAGCACAGGGTTTGAGGGAGAAAAACTGTTTTTT. Its translation: CASSTGFEGEKLFF.